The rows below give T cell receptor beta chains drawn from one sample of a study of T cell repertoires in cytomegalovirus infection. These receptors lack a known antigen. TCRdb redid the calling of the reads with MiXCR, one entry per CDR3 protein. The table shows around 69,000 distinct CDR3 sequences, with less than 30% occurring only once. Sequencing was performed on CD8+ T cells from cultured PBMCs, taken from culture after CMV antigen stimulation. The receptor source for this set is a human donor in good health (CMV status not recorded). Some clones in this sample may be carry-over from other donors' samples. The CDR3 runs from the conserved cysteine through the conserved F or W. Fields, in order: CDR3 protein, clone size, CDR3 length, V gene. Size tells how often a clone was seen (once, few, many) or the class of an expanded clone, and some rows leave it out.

cdr3_aa: CASSPGQAPEAFF
clone_size: few
cdr3_length: 13
v_call: TRBV7-9

cdr3_aa: CASSLNPRDRTYEQYF
clone_size: few
cdr3_length: 16
v_call: TRBV28

cdr3_aa: CSASQGWGTEAFF
clone_size: few
cdr3_length: 13
v_call: TRBV20-1

cdr3_aa: CASSQVQGALFSPLHF
clone_size: .
cdr3_length: 16
v_call: TRBV4-1

cdr3_aa: CASKGMNEQFF
clone_size: .
cdr3_length: 11
v_call: TRBV5-6

cdr3_aa: CASSPPGQVDTEAFF
clone_size: few
cdr3_length: 15
v_call: TRBV6-2/TRBV6-3

cdr3_aa: CATSPRGSSYNEQFF
clone_size: .
cdr3_length: 15
v_call: TRBV24-1

cdr3_aa: CSARDLTDPERWYF
clone_size: once
cdr3_length: 14
v_call: TRBV20-1

cdr3_aa: CSARGAGTGSYEQYF
clone_size: .
cdr3_length: 15
v_call: TRBV20-1

cdr3_aa: CASSLDLAGLSTDTQYF
clone_size: once
cdr3_length: 17
v_call: TRBV27

cdr3_aa: CASSLGMGGTEAFF
clone_size: medium-sized
cdr3_length: 14
v_call: TRBV12-3/TRBV12-4

cdr3_aa: CAISAGLNTEAFF
clone_size: few
cdr3_length: 13
v_call: TRBV10-3

cdr3_aa: CAWSPGQRDGYTF
clone_size: .
cdr3_length: 13
v_call: TRBV30

cdr3_aa: CASSLTGGHEKLFF
clone_size: few
cdr3_length: 14
v_call: TRBV7-9

cdr3_aa: CASSLDRQPNEKLFF
clone_size: few
cdr3_length: 15
v_call: TRBV3-1

cdr3_aa: CASRQGYSNQPQHF
clone_size: many
cdr3_length: 14
v_call: TRBV7-8

cdr3_aa: CASSPDRPDQPQHF
clone_size: .
cdr3_length: 14
v_call: TRBV7-9

cdr3_aa: CASSVGQLNTEAFF
clone_size: many
cdr3_length: 14
v_call: TRBV9

cdr3_aa: CSAKVNGYTF
clone_size: .
cdr3_length: 10
v_call: TRBV20-1

cdr3_aa: CASSFGLNYGYTF
clone_size: .
cdr3_length: 13
v_call: TRBV7-9

cdr3_aa: CASSLVGDSPLHF
clone_size: .
cdr3_length: 13
v_call: TRBV5-4

cdr3_aa: CASSKRPGSANEKLFF
clone_size: many
cdr3_length: 16
v_call: TRBV6-5

cdr3_aa: CASSPRPYEQYF
clone_size: many
cdr3_length: 12
v_call: TRBV28

cdr3_aa: CASSFGLAEYEQYF
clone_size: .
cdr3_length: 14
v_call: TRBV7-8

cdr3_aa: CASSGYLQGLSNTEAFF
clone_size: .
cdr3_length: 17
v_call: TRBV6-1

cdr3_aa: CASRWGPDYYGYTF
clone_size: few
cdr3_length: 14
v_call: TRBV12-3/TRBV12-4

cdr3_aa: CASSLSYGTEAFF
clone_size: many
cdr3_length: 13
v_call: TRBV28

cdr3_aa: CASSQESLLGTEAFF
clone_size: few
cdr3_length: 15
v_call: TRBV4-1

cdr3_aa: CASSTDRPNTQYF
clone_size: many
cdr3_length: 13
v_call: TRBV7-9

cdr3_aa: CASSQTGGHGRNEQFF
clone_size: few
cdr3_length: 16
v_call: TRBV27

cdr3_aa: CASSESRGPDYTGELFF
clone_size: .
cdr3_length: 17
v_call: TRBV10-2

cdr3_aa: CASSSGSGGPYEQYF
clone_size: few
cdr3_length: 15
v_call: TRBV7-6

cdr3_aa: CASSSGGGWETQYF
clone_size: few
cdr3_length: 14
v_call: TRBV7-2

cdr3_aa: CASRLEGQVADTQYF
clone_size: .
cdr3_length: 15
v_call: TRBV4-1

cdr3_aa: CASSLLEGRTDTQYF
clone_size: many
cdr3_length: 15
v_call: TRBV7-2

cdr3_aa: CASSYEDRGPEAFF
clone_size: .
cdr3_length: 14
v_call: TRBV5-4

cdr3_aa: CSVLTGGLQDTGELFF
clone_size: .
cdr3_length: 16
v_call: TRBV29-1

cdr3_aa: CSPNSRDNYGYTF
clone_size: .
cdr3_length: 13
v_call: TRBV20-1

cdr3_aa: CASSYDRGWGDNEQFF
clone_size: .
cdr3_length: 16
v_call: TRBV5-4

cdr3_aa: CSANAGRYEQYF
clone_size: few
cdr3_length: 12
v_call: TRBV20-1

cdr3_aa: CASSYSSSGAEMRFRTEAFF
clone_size: few
cdr3_length: 20
v_call: TRBV6-6

cdr3_aa: CASSSRLARRLEQYF
clone_size: few
cdr3_length: 15
v_call: TRBV12-3/TRBV12-4

cdr3_aa: CASSVRLIATLQETQYF
clone_size: .
cdr3_length: 17
v_call: TRBV6-1

cdr3_aa: CASRVGGGGSYEQYF
clone_size: many
cdr3_length: 15
v_call: TRBV7-2

cdr3_aa: CASSPGTSGGAWSTDTQYF
clone_size: few
cdr3_length: 19
v_call: TRBV7-9

cdr3_aa: CASSFEVGDRRGYTF
clone_size: .
cdr3_length: 15
v_call: TRBV27

cdr3_aa: CASSPYGELFF
clone_size: few
cdr3_length: 11
v_call: TRBV7-2

cdr3_aa: CASSSGTANTGELFF
clone_size: many
cdr3_length: 15
v_call: TRBV5-1

cdr3_aa: CASSLGRHGYTF
clone_size: .
cdr3_length: 12
v_call: TRBV6-6

cdr3_aa: CASSITTEAFF
clone_size: few
cdr3_length: 11
v_call: TRBV7-9

cdr3_aa: CASTLKGAGYADTQYF
clone_size: .
cdr3_length: 16
v_call: TRBV12-3/TRBV12-4

cdr3_aa: CASSQETGGQPQHF
clone_size: .
cdr3_length: 14
v_call: TRBV4-1

cdr3_aa: CASSDRDTSYEQYF
clone_size: .
cdr3_length: 14
v_call: TRBV6-6

cdr3_aa: CASSLFEQLFANTGELFF
clone_size: many
cdr3_length: 18
v_call: TRBV7-2

cdr3_aa: CASSLAGSSVTEAFF
clone_size: few
cdr3_length: 15
v_call: TRBV5-1